One and the same sample provided the 5 T cell receptor beta chains below, sequenced in a study of T cells in localized non-small cell lung cancer. Profiling relied on immunoSEQ multiplex PCR, and the TCRdb table lists in-frame clones only, not all of them. The sample holds about 30,000 clones, about 89% seen once. Sequenced material: PBMCs, taken before any cancer treatment. The origin of the receptors is a man aged 40 to 70 with stage II lung adenocarcinoma.

In this sample, this clone turned up once. The chain uses TRBV28 and TRBJ1-5, with TRBD1 as a possible D gene (5 bases). The ends were cut back, 3 bases at V and 3 bases at J, with 15 bases in the middle. Germline assignment: CDR1 MDHEN and CDR2 SYDVKM. This CDR3 has 16 residues. In DNA form, the CDR3 reads TGTGCCAGCAGTTTGGGGGGATTGGGAGACAATCAGCCCCAGCATTTT. Amino acids: CASSLGGLGDNQPQHF.

This sequence joins TRBV19 and TRBJ1-2; possible D gene TRBD1, 5 bases. The V and J ends lost 3 bases and 5 bases respectively, with 19 bases between them. The length of the CDR3 is 16 residues. CDR1 LNHDA and CDR2 SQIVND come from the germline V gene (reference sequence). As DNA, the CDR3 is TGTGCCAGTAGTATGGCAGGAGCCTTGGGGCTATATGGCTACACCTTC. Translation: CASSMAGALGLYGYTF.

The chain links TRBV2 to TRBJ2-7; 9 bases line up with TRBD2. CDR3 size: 15 residues. CDR1 is SNHLY and CDR2 is FYNNEI in the germline V gene. V gave up 3 bases and J gave up 1 base; unmatched junction bases: 4. The CDR3 nucleotides are TGTGCCAGCAGTGAGGGCGGGAGGGTGTCCTACGAGCAGTACTTC. Translated, it gives CASSEGGRVSYEQYF.

This chain joins TRBV6-5 and TRBJ2-7; D perhaps matches TRBD2 (5 bases). Germline CDR1 is MNHEY and CDR2 is SVGAGI. Trimming removed 6 bases at V and 5 bases at J, with 20 bases between. The CDR3 sequence is 15 residues long. DNA of the CDR3: TGTGCCAGCAGCCCCGCAAGAGGGAGAGCCCACGAGCAGTACTTC. This translates into CASSPARGRAHEQYF.

The count of this clone is one. The chain combines TRBV19 with TRBJ1-1, with D unresolved. The CDR3 has 13 amino acids. Germline V lookup: CDR1 LNHDA, CDR2 SQIVND (reference sequence). The V gene lost 5 bases and the J gene lost 3 bases, with 10 bases spanning the gap. The CDR3 reads CASSPDGYTEAFF. DNA of the CDR3: TGTGCCAGTAGTCCGGACGGGTACACTGAAGCTTTCTTT.